This entry lists 20 T cell receptor beta chains sequenced from one sample in a study of T cells in Graves' hyperthyroidism and ophthalmopathy. It was RNA transcripts that yielded the amplified TCR beta CDR3 regions. Primed by the HTBI set, a first-round RT-PCR was run on the TCR CDR3. One entry per CDR3 protein, called by TCRdb with MiXCR from the multiplex PCR reads. Of some 180,000 distinct CDR3 sequences detected, roughly a sixth appear once; the ten largest clones hold about 56%. The sample taken for sequencing was blood. These receptors were taken from a woman between 45 and 60 years old with Graves' hyperthyroidism.

The V and J genes are TRBV20-1 and TRBJ1-1, with D hard to call. Trimming removed 3 bases at V and 1 base at J, with 9 bases between. Germline V lookup: CDR1 DFQATT, CDR2 SNEGSKA (reference sequence). This CDR3 has 13 residues. In nucleotides, the CDR3 is TGCAGTGCTAGGAACTCGCCGAACACTGAAGCTTTCTTT. Translated, it gives CSARNSPNTEAFF.

DNA of the CDR3: TGTGCCAGCAGTTCGCGACAGACTCCTACGATCTTGCAGTACTTC. Translated: CASSSRQTPTILQYF. The chain combines TRBV27 with TRBJ2-7, with D possibly matching TRBD1 (5 bases). Germline V gene data show CDR1 as MNHEY and CDR2 as SMNVEV (reference sequence). The CDR3 consists of 15 residues. The V end lost 4 bases, the J end lost 9 bases, and 22 bases lay between the germline ends.

This clonotype has a count of ten or more. The V and J genes are TRBV2 and TRBJ2-1; D gene uncertain. Germline V lookup: CDR1 SNHLY, CDR2 FYNNEI. The CDR3 length is 15 residues. V was trimmed by 6 bases and J by 6 bases, leaving 18 bases between them. The CDR3 loop reads CASRPDLTLLNEQFF. The CDR3 nucleotides read TGTGCCAGCAGACCCGACCTCACTCTCCTCAATGAGCAGTTCTTC.

The rearrangement uses TRBV6-1 and TRBJ1-6, with D maybe TRBD1 (5 bases). CDR3 length: 14 amino acids. CDR1 and CDR2 from the germline V gene are MNHNS and SASEGT. V lost 7 bases, J lost 10 bases, and 17 bases lay in between. The CDR3 region is CASIRDSRDSPLHF. CDR3 DNA: TGTGCCAGCATCCGGGACTCCAGAGACTCACCCCTCCACTTT.

The table lists this clonotype with many counts. This chain connects TRBV10-3 to TRBJ1-5, with TRBD1 identical over 8 bases. The CDR3 loop spans 14 amino acids. After removal of 6 bases from V and 5 bases from J, the junction contained 6 bases not matched to a gene. The V gene's germline CDR1 is ENHRY and CDR2 SYGVKD. The CDR3 region is CAISLDRGDQPQHF. The CDR3 DNA follows: TGTGCCATCAGCCTCGACAGGGGCGATCAGCCCCAGCATTTT.

This clonotype was counted ten times or more. The chain joins TRBV29-1 to TRBJ2-7, with 9 positions matching TRBD2. The CDR3 totals 14 residues. V was pared by 6 bases and J by 5 bases, with 11 bases of the junction left unmatched. Looked up from germline, CDR1 is SQVTM and CDR2 is ANQGSEA. The CDR3 coding sequence is TGCAGCGTGGGGATAGCGGGAGAAGGAGACGAGCAGTACTTC. Its protein product is CSVGIAGEGDEQYF.

The J gene is TRBJ2-2, the V gene TRBV24-1, with TRBD2 matching over 8 bases. The CDR3 sequence is 14 residues long. CDR1 and CDR2 (germline): KGHDR, SFDVKD. V lost 9 bases, J lost 1 base, and 3 bases stayed unmatched. This CDR3 is CATGGTRNTGELFF. The CDR3, as DNA: TGTGCCACCGGGGGGACTAGGAACACCGGGGAGCTGTTTTTT.

This clonotype showed up just a few times. The chain joins TRBV7-2 to TRBJ1-2; D is possibly TRBD1 (5 bases). Germline lookup yields CDR1 SGHTA and CDR2 FQGNSA. The CDR3 is 15 amino acids. V was shortened by 4 bases and J by 3 bases, with 15 bases between the two germline ends. CDR3 loop: CASSSGAPYDYGYTF. CDR3 nucleotides: TGTGCCAGCAGCTCTGGGGCCCCGTACGACTATGGCTACACCTTC.

The CDR3 region has the DNA TGCAGCGTTGTAACCGGGACAGGGAAGGACGAGCAGTACTTC. It is translated as CSVVTGTGKDEQYF. V is TRBV29-1 and J is TRBJ2-7, with 9 bases identical to TRBD1. Germline V gene lookup returns CDR1 SQVTM and CDR2 ANQGSEA. The trim removed 4 bases at V and 5 bases at J, leaving 9 bases unmatched. The CDR3 extends over 14 amino acids.

This clonotype was observed many times. V and J are TRBV7-6 and TRBJ2-5, with 15 bases lining up with TRBD2. CDR1 SGHVS and CDR2 FNYEAQ come from the germline V gene. V trimming: 5 bases; J trimming: 5 bases; junction bases outside the gene matches: 3. The CDR3 contains 15 residues. The CDR3 spells CASSPGTSGRETQYF. For the CDR3, the DNA is TGTGCCAGCAGCCCCGGGACTAGCGGGAGGGAGACCCAGTACTTC.

This clonotype appeared many times. This chain connects TRBV11-3 to TRBJ2-7; the D gene is possibly TRBD2 (5 bases). Germline CDR1 and CDR2: SGHNT and YENEEA. CDR3 size: 16 residues. With 7 bases removed from V and 3 bases from J, the gap between germline ends came to 22 bases. CDR3 sequence: CASTAGMFGLHYEQYF. The CDR3 coding sequence is TGTGCCAGCACCGCCGGGATGTTCGGGTTACACTACGAGCAGTACTTC.

This clonotype appeared a few times. The V gene is TRBV30, the J gene TRBJ2-3, with 7 positions matching TRBD2. Germline CDR1 is GTSNPN and CDR2 is SVGIG (reference sequence). This CDR3 is 17 amino acids long. V was clipped by 3 bases and J by 3 bases; unmatched bases: 15. CDR3 amino acids: CAWRGGWGPGPTDTQYF. The CDR3 DNA reads as TGTGCCTGGAGGGGGGGGTGGGGACCCGGTCCGACAGATACGCAGTATTTT.

This chain joins TRBV30 and TRBJ2-7; tentatively, D is TRBD1 or TRBD2 (5 bases each). CDR1 GTSNPN and CDR2 SVGIG come from the germline V gene (reference sequence). V lost 2 bases and J 0 bases, leaving 14 bases between the germline ends. This CDR3 contains 15 residues. The DNA of the CDR3 is TGTGCCTGGAGTCAAAGGGGACCCAGCTCCTACGAGCAGTACTTC. Translated, it gives CAWSQRGPSSYEQYF.

V usage is TRBV5-1 and J usage is TRBJ2-1; D is uncertain. Germline CDR1 reads SGHRS; CDR2 reads YFSETQ. V lost 4 bases, J lost 5 bases, and 4 bases lay in between. This CDR3 spans 11 amino acids. CDR3: CASSNHNEQFF. The CDR3 coding sequence is TGCGCCAGCAGCAACCACAATGAGCAGTTCTTC.

This clonotype was picked up many times. The junction and the germline gene differ at one end; a read error may be behind it. V usage is TRBV7-2 and J usage is TRBJ2-5; the D is unclear. The germline gives CDR1 SGHTA, CDR2 FQGNSA. The CDR3 runs 13 residues. CDR3 residues: CASSPTRASLRHF. The CDR3 bases are TGTGCCAGCAGTCCAACACGGGCCTCCCTTCGGCACTTC.

This clonotype was counted only a few times. V gene TRBV7-9 combines with J gene TRBJ1-6; D is undetermined. CDR1 and CDR2 from the germline V gene are SEHNR and FQNEAQ (reference sequence). V gave up 6 bases and J gave up 9 bases, with 9 bases separating them. This CDR3 has 12 amino acids. CDR3 in DNA: TGTGCCAGCAGTGAAAGCGGTTCACCCCTCCACTTT. It is translated as CASSESGSPLHF. Full variable domain (outside the CDR3, taken from reference TRBV7-9 and TRBJ1-6): DTGVSQNPRHKITKRGQNVTFRCDPISEHNRLYWYRQTLGQGPEFLTYFQNEAQLEKSRLLSDRFSAERPKGSFSTLEIQRTEQGDSAMYLCASSESGSPLHFGNGTRLTVT.

This clonotype was detected many times. The CDR3 loop reads CASSATGDSGYGYTF. CDR3 nucleotide sequence: TGTGCCAGCAGTGCGACAGGGGATAGCGGCTATGGCTACACCTTC. The chain couples TRBV2 to TRBJ1-2; 8 bases align to TRBD1. V shed 4 bases and J 4 bases; nucleotides not matched to a gene: 8. Germline-derived CDR1 and CDR2 are SNHLY and FYNNEI. The CDR3 length is 15 residues.

This clonotype was detected ten times or more. CDR3 sequence: CASSLWGTGIPYEQYF. The CDR3 region has the DNA TGTGCCAGCAGTTTATGGGGGACAGGGATCCCCTACGAGCAGTACTTC. This rearrangement joins TRBV28 to TRBJ2-7, with 9 bases lining up with TRBD1. This CDR3 spans 16 amino acids. Germline trimming cut 0 bases from V and 2 bases from J; bases unmatched to any gene: 5. Germline V lookup: CDR1 MDHEN, CDR2 SYDVKM.

This clonotype was seen ten or more times. The J gene is TRBJ2-2, the V gene TRBV7-3; 13 bases match TRBD2. Trimming removed 5 bases from V and 6 bases from J; junction bases left unmatched: 3. Per germline, CDR1 SGHTA and CDR2 FQGTGA. This CDR3 spans 15 amino acids. The CDR3 loop reads CASSRTSGRPGELFF. The CDR3 nucleotides are TGTGCCAGCAGCCGGACTAGCGGGAGACCCGGGGAGCTGTTTTTT.

Ten or more counts support this clonotype. The V call is TRBV7-9, the J call TRBJ2-5, with D uncertain. V was clipped by 3 bases and J by 5 bases, with 10 bases between them. Germline CDR1 is SEHNR and CDR2 is FQNEAQ (reference sequence). The CDR3 extends over 13 amino acids. DNA for the CDR3: TGTGCCAGCAGCTTTGGAGAATGGGAGACCCAGTACTTC. Its protein is CASSFGEWETQYF.